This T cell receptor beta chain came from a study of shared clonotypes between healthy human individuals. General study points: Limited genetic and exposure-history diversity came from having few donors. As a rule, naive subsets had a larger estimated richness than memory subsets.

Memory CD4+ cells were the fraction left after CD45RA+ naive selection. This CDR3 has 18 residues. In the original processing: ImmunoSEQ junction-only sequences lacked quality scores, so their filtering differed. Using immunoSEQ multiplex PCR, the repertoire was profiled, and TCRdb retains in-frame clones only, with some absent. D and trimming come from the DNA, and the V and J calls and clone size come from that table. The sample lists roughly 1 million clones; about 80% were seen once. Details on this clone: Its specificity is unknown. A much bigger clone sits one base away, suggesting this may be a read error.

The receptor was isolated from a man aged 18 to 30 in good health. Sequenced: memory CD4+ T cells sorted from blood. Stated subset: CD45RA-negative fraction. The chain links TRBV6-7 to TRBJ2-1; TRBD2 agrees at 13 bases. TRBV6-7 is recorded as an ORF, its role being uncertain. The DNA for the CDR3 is TGTGCCAGCAGTTACGGTGGACTAGCGGGGGTTCCCTACAATGAGCAGCTCTTC. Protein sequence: CASSYGGLAGVPYNEQLF.